Here is one T cell receptor beta chain with its context. The data were obtained in a study of blood T cell repertoires in COVID-19. Study overall: Sites across the United States, Italy and Spain contributed samples from acute and convalescent COVID-19. The analysed material was cDNA or gDNA that came from T cells, B-cell-depleted T cells, or PBMCs.

Authors' analysis steps: Researchers report that nucleated cell counts were estimated from reference gene primer amplification. Some clones are missing from TCRdb's copy, which holds only in-frame ones; the method was immunoSEQ multiplex PCR. D and trimming come from the DNA, and the V and J calls and clone size come from that table. This table holds under 250,000 clones, roughly four fifths found once. This CDR3 contains 14 residues. V lost 4 bases and J lost 2; bases outside the gene matches: 3. Germline CDR1 and CDR2: MNHEY and SVGAGI. The clonotype comes from a woman in her sixties or seventies with acute or convalescent COVID-19. Source material: peripheral blood. The chain employs TRBV6-5 and TRBJ1-2, with TRBD1 identical over 8 bases. CDR3 region: CASSSGGGNYGYTF. DNA of the CDR3: TGTGCCAGCAGTTCAGGGGGCGGGAACTATGGCTACACCTTC.